These T cell receptor beta chains were read from a single sample in a study of a mutant IDH1 vaccine in newly diagnosed glioma. The protocol was immunoSEQ multiplex PCR, while the TCRdb copy is restricted to in-frame clones and leaves out a portion. The table includes about 34,000 clones, 85% to 90% detected once. These receptors' targets are unknown. Sample: PBMCs, taken from a glioma patient whose treatment included an IDH1 peptide vaccine. The receptors stem from a woman in her twenties or thirties with glioma. Each CDR3 is given with its conserved first and last residue. D genes are given only for firm matches. The size of a clone is reported for some rows only, either as once, few or many, or as a class for expanded clones.

TRBJ2-3 13 . TRBV6-5 once TGTGCCAGCAGTTATGTAAGCACAGATACGCAGTATTTT CASSYVSTDTQYF
TRBJ1-4 15 . TRBV4-1 . TGCGCCAGCAGCCAAGACCAGGGGTTTAATGAAAAACTGTTTTTT CASSQDQGFNEKLFF
TRBJ2-2 12 . TRBV5-4 . TGTGCCAGCAGCCTGAACACCGGGGAGCTGTTTTTT CASSLNTGELFF
TRBJ1-6 15 TRBD1 TRBV19 . TGTGCCAGTAGTATAGGATACGGGACAGGGTCACCCCTCCACTTT CASSIGYGTGSPLHF
TRBJ1-5 15 TRBD1 TRBV18 . TGTGCCAGCTCACCAGGGAGGACAGGGATCAAGCCCCAGCATTTT CASSPGRTGIKPQHF
TRBJ1-2 13 . TRBV5-1 medium-sized TGCGCCAGCAGCTTGAGGGGGAACCGCGGCTACACCTTC CASSLRGNRGYTF
TRBJ1-2 13 . TRBV2 . TGTGCCAGCAGTGAGAACAGGTTATATGGCTACACCTTC CASSENRLYGYTF
TRBJ1-2 14 TRBD1 TRBV6-5 . TGTGCCAGCAGCCGGAAACAGGGGAGCTATGGCTACACCTTC CASSRKQGSYGYTF
TRBJ1-6 15 TRBD1 TRBV5-1 . TGCGCCAGCAGCACCCGGGACAGACTCAATTCACCCCTCCACTTT CASSTRDRLNSPLHF
TRBJ1-6 14 . TRBV2 once TGTGCCAGCAGGAAAGGGGAGGATAATTCACCCCTCCACTTT CASRKGEDNSPLHF
TRBJ2-1 13 . TRBV7-9 . TGTGCCAGCAGCTTCGGACTTCACAATGAGCAGTTCTTC CASSFGLHNEQFF
TRBJ1-5 15 TRBD1 TRBV25-1 . TGTGCCAGCAGTGACGCAGGGGGCGTCAATCAGCCCCAGCATTTT CASSDAGGVNQPQHF
TRBJ1-4 17 . TRBV4-2 . TGTGCCAGCAGCCCGATACTTGGGACCCCAAAGGATGAAAAGCTGTTTTTT CASSPILGTPKDEKLFF
TRBJ1-4 12 . TRBV7-6 . TGTGCCAGCAGCCGACAGAATGAAAAACTGTTTTTT CASSRQNEKLFF
TRBJ2-7 14 TRBD2 TRBV5-4 once TGTGCCAGCAGCTCTCCGGGACTAACCAGGGAGCAGTACTTC CASSSPGLTREQYF
TRBJ1-1 12 . TRBV25-1 . TGTGCCAGCAGTGAATGGGGCACTGAAGCTTTCTTT CASSEWGTEAFF
TRBJ1-2 15 TRBD1 TRBV13 . TGTGCCAGCAGCTTAGAAGGACAGGGTAACTATGGCTACACCTTC CASSLEGQGNYGYTF
TRBJ2-1 10 . TRBV29-1 . TGCAGCGTCGGGGAAAGGGAGCAGTTCTTC CSVGEREQFF
TRBJ2-2 13 . TRBV7-2 . TGTGCCAGCAGGCCTACTAGCTACGGGGAGCTGTTTTTT CASRPTSYGELFF
TRBJ1-4 16 . TRBV14 . TGTGCCAGCAGCCAAGATGGTGGCAGCTCGAATGAAAAACTGTTTTTT CASSQDGGSSNEKLFF
TRBJ1-1 17 . TRBV5-4 . TGTGCCAGCAGCTTGGCCTGGGGGGCGACCATGAACACTGAAGCTTTCTTT CASSLAWGATMNTEAFF
TRBJ2-5 17 TRBD2 TRBV9 . TGTGCCAGCAGCGGGACTAGCGGGGGGGCCTACCCAGAGACCCAGTACTTC CASSGTSGGAYPETQYF
TRBJ1-2 11 . TRBV29-1 once TGCAGCGCCGGAGGTGGGTATGGCTACACCTTC CSAGGGYGYTF
TRBJ1-1 12 . TRBV9 . TGTGCCAGCAGCGGAGCGGGGGGACAAGCTTTCTTT CASSGAGGQAFF
TRBJ1-4 15 . TRBV2 . TGTGCCAGCACCACTTTGGGGGGAACTAATGAAAAACTGTTTTTT CASTTLGGTNEKLFF
TRBJ1-4 14 . TRBV7-9 . TGTGCCAGCAGCTTAACACCTTTTAATGAAAAACTGTTTTTT CASSLTPFNEKLFF
TRBJ2-5 15 . TRBV7-9 . TGTGCCAGCAGCTTAACGAAACTAGGAGAAGAGACCCAGTACTTC CASSLTKLGEETQYF
TRBJ2-2 13 . TRBV7-9 . TGTGCCAGCAGCTTGGTTGCGTCCGGGGAGCTGTTTTTT CASSLVASGELFF
TRBJ2-1 11 . TRBV4-2 . TGTGCCAGCAGCCCCGGGAATGAGCAGTTCTTC CASSPGNEQFF
TRBJ1-2 14 TRBD1 TRBV6-5 . TGTGCCAGCAGTCAAACAGGGGGCAACTATGGCTACACCTTC CASSQTGGNYGYTF
TRBJ1-1 15 TRBD1 TRBV11-2 . TGTGCCAGCAGCTTAGGGACAGGGGAATATACTGAAGCTTTCTTT CASSLGTGEYTEAFF
TRBJ2-7 11 . TRBV2 . TGTGCCGGTAATGCAGGGGTCGAGCAGTACTTC CAGNAGVEQYF
TRBJ1-5 15 . TRBV21-1 once TGTGCCAGCAGCAAGGCCAGGACTCGGAATCAGCCCCAGCATTTT CASSKARTRNQPQHF
TRBJ1-1 14 . TRBV13 . TGTGCCAGCAGCTCAAATTGGGACGGGAGGGAAGCTTTCTTT CASSSNWDGREAFF
TRBJ2-5 13 . TRBV10-3 . TGTGCCATCAGGGAGGTTGGGGAAGAGACCCAGTACTTC CAIREVGEETQYF
TRBJ1-6 15 . TRBV6-5 . TGTGCCAGCAGTTTAACGGACGGCAAAAATTCACCCCTCCACTTT CASSLTDGKNSPLHF
TRBJ2-7 14 . TRBV30 . TGTGCCTGGAGTGTCGGAGAAAAGCCCTACGAGCAGTACTTC CAWSVGEKPYEQYF
TRBJ2-5 16 TRBD1 TRBV5-1 . TGCGCCAGCAGTTCGGTACGACAGGGGGCTGGAGAGACCCAGTACTTC CASSSVRQGAGETQYF
TRBJ1-2 14 . TRBV6-1 . TGTGCCAGCAGTGAAGGTAAAGGTCTCTATGGCTACACCTTC CASSEGKGLYGYTF
TRBJ2-3 14 . TRBV4-1 . TGCGCCAGCAGCCCGATCCGGAGCACAGATACGCAGTATTTT CASSPIRSTDTQYF
TRBJ1-4 15 . TRBV25-1 . TGTGCCAGCAGTGAAGGACAGTTTTATAATGAAAAACTGTTTTTT CASSEGQFYNEKLFF
TRBJ1-5 13 . TRBV2 . TGTGCCAGCAAATGGGGGGGGAATCAGCCCCAGCATTTT CASKWGGNQPQHF
TRBJ1-1 12 . TRBV11-3 . TGTGCCAGCAGCTTACGAGGGTCTGAAGCTTTCTTT CASSLRGSEAFF
TRBJ2-2 15 TRBD2 TRBV9 . TGTGCCAGCAGCCCGGGACTAGTGGCACCGGGGGAGCTGTTTTTT CASSPGLVAPGELFF
TRBJ1-1 12 . TRBV4-2 few TGTGCCAGCAGCCAGATGAACACTGAAGCTTTCTTT CASSQMNTEAFF
TRBJ1-1 14 . TRBV28 . TGTGCCAGCAATATTGGGGGCCTGAACACTGAAGCTTTCTTT CASNIGGLNTEAFF
TRBJ1-2 12 . TRBV25-1 . TGTGCCAGCAGGGGAAGGGTCTATGGCTACACCTTC CASRGRVYGYTF
TRBJ2-7 15 . TRBV5-4 . TGTGCCAGCAGCCCGGACACAGTGGGGGCCTACGAGCAGTACTTC CASSPDTVGAYEQYF
TRBJ2-1 13 . TRBV4-2 . TGTGCCAGCAGCCTTAGGGGGGCCGGCGAGCAGTTCTTC CASSLRGAGEQFF
TRBJ2-1 14 TRBD1 TRBV27 . TGTGCCAGCAGTTTACAGGGGGCCTACAATGAGCAGTTCTTC CASSLQGAYNEQFF
TRBJ2-5 13 . TRBV4-3 . TGCGCCAGCAGCCCCTCCCTCCAAGAGACCCAGTACTTC CASSPSLQETQYF